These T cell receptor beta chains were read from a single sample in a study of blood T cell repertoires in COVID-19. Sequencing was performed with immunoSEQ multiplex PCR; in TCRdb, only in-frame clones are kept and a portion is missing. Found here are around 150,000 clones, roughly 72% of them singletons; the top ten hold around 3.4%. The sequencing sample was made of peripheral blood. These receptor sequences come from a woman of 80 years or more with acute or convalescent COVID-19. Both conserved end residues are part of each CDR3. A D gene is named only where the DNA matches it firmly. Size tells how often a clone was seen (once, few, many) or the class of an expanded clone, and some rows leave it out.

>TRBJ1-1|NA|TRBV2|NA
CASSEAHTLFGFF
TGTGCCAGCAGTGAAGCTCATACTTTGTTTGGTTTCTTT
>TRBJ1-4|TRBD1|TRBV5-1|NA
CASSRTGGEGEKLFF
TGCGCCAGCAGCAGAACAGGGGGCGAGGGGGAAAAACTGTTTTTT
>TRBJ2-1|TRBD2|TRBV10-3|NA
CAISESSGRVWFF
TGTGCCATCAGTGAGTCTAGCGGGAGGGTATGGTTCTTC
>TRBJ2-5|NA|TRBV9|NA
CASSPQPGSLETQYF
TGTGCCAGCAGCCCCCAGCCTGGTAGCCTCGAGACCCAGTACTTC
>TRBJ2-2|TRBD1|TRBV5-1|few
CASSLQGADNTGELFF
TGCGCCAGCAGCTTACAGGGGGCCGATAACACCGGGGAGCTGTTTTTT
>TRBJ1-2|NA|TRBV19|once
CASSFQGGLGYGYTF
TGTGCCAGTAGTTTTCAAGGCGGTTTGGGCTATGGCTACACCTTC
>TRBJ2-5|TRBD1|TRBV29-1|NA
CSVGQGRQETQYF
TGCAGCGTGGGACAGGGCCGACAAGAGACCCAGTACTTC
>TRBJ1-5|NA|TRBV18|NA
CASSSQGGNQPQHF
TGTGCCAGCTCATCCCAGGGTGGCAATCAGCCCCAGCATTTT
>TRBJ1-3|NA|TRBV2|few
CASSEFRSGNTIYF
TGTGCCAGCAGTGAGTTTCGCTCTGGAAACACCATATATTTT
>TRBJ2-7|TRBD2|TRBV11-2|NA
CASSPRGGGWDEQYF
TGTGCCAGCAGCCCACGGGGCGGGGGATGGGACGAGCAGTACTTC
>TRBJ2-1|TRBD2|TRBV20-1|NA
CSAGLANEQFF
TGCAGTGCCGGACTAGCTAATGAGCAGTTCTTC
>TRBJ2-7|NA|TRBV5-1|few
CASSLEQGFEQYF
TGCGCCAGCAGCTTGGAACAGGGCTTCGAGCAGTACTTC
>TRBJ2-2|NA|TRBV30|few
CAWAPLRGSRAGELFF
TGTGCCTGGGCGCCCCTTAGAGGGAGTAGGGCCGGGGAGCTGTTTTTT
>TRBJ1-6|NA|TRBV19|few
CASSITRDGDSPLHF
TGTGCCAGTAGTATCACGCGGGACGGCGATTCACCCCTCCACTTT
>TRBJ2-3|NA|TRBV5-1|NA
CASSPADGGDTDTQYF
TGCGCCAGCAGCCCCGCCGATGGGGGCGACACAGATACGCAGTATTTT
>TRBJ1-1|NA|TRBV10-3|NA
CAISELTGVNTEAFF
TGTGCCATCAGTGAGCTGACAGGAGTGAACACTGAAGCTTTCTTT
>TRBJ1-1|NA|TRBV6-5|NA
CASSYSGGDTEAFF
TGTGCCAGCAGTTACTCGGGAGGGGATACTGAAGCTTTCTTT
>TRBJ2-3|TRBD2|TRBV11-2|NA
CASVAGGTDTQYF
TGTGCCAGCGTAGCGGGGGGTACAGATACGCAGTATTTT
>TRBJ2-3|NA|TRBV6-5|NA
CASIWEGTDTQYF
TGTGCCAGCATTTGGGAGGGCACAGATACGCAGTATTTT
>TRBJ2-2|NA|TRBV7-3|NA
CASSPGGSAGELFF
TGTGCCAGCAGCCCAGGGGGGTCGGCCGGGGAGCTGTTTTTT
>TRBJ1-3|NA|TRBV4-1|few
CASSHDPQNSGNTIYF
TGCGCCAGCAGCCACGATCCCCAGAACTCTGGAAACACCATATATTTT
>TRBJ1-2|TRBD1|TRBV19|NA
CASSTGGWLYGYTF
TGTGCCAGTAGTACAGGGGGCTGGCTGTATGGCTACACCTTC
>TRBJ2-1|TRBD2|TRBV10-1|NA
CASGTSGYNEQFF
TGCGCCAGCGGGACTAGCGGCTACAATGAGCAGTTCTTC
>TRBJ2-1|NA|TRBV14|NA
CASSPLVGGTHNEQFF
TGTGCCAGCAGCCCACTCGTGGGCGGGACCCACAATGAGCAGTTCTTC
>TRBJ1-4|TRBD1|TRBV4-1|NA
CASSQGDRVGEKLFF
TGCGCCAGCAGCCAAGGGGACAGGGTGGGTGAAAAACTGTTTTTT
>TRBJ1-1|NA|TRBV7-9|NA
CASSWMGGAEAFF
TGTGCCAGCAGCTGGATGGGGGGGGCTGAAGCTTTCTTT
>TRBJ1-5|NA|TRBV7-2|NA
CASSQTGQGNQPQHF
TGTGCCAGCAGCCAAACAGGGCAAGGCAATCAGCCCCAGCATTTT
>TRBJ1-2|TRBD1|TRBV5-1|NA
CASSTDRGSYGYTF
TGCGCCAGCAGCACCGACAGGGGTAGCTATGGCTACACCTTC
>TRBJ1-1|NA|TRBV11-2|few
CASSLNPDPGSTEAFF
TGTGCCAGCAGCTTAAATCCTGACCCCGGGTCCACTGAAGCTTTCTTT
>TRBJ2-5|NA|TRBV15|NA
CATSRGGSAGQETQYF
TGTGCCACCAGCAGAGGGGGAAGTGCGGGGCAAGAGACCCAGTACTTC
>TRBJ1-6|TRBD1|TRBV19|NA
CASRTGIRADSPLHF
TGTGCCAGCCGGACAGGAATAAGAGCCGATTCACCCCTCCACTTT
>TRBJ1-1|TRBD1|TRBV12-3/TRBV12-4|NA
CASGTGANTEAFF
TGTGCCAGCGGGACAGGAGCCAACACTGAAGCTTTCTTT
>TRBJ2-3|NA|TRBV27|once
CASSLSWAAADTQYF
TGTGCCAGCAGTTTATCCTGGGCAGCGGCAGATACGCAGTATTTT
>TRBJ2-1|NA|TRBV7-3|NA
CASSRQMSSYNEQFF
TGTGCCAGCAGCCGACAGATGAGCTCCTACAATGAGCAGTTCTTC
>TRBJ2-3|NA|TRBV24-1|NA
CATSGRSGTDTQYF
TGTGCCACCAGTGGGCGGTCCGGCACAGATACGCAGTATTTT
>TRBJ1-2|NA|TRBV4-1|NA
CASSHLGPTVSYGYTF
TGCGCCAGCAGCCACTTGGGCCCCACAGTCAGCTATGGCTACACCTTC
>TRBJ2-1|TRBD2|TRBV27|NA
CASSYSGDYNEQFF
TGTGCCAGCAGTTATAGCGGGGATTACAATGAGCAGTTCTTC
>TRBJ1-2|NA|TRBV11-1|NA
CASSLLGVNYGYTF
TGTGCCAGCAGCCTCCTAGGAGTTAACTATGGCTACACCTTC
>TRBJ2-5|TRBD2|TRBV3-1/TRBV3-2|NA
CASSPQPTSGETQYF
TGTGCCAGCAGCCCCCAACCCACTAGCGGAGAGACCCAGTACTTC
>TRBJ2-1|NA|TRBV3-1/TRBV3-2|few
CASSQERWRSSYNEQFF
TGTGCCAGCAGCCAAGAACGTTGGCGGAGCTCCTACAATGAGCAGTTCTTC
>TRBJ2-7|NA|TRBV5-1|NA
CASSLTGDYEQYF
TGCGCCAGCAGCCTGACAGGTGACTACGAGCAGTACTTC
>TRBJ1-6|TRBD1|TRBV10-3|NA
CAIRGSGGDNSPLHF
TGTGCCATCAGGGGTTCAGGGGGCGACAATTCACCCCTCCACTTT
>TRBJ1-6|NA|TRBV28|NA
CASSFDYKNSPLHF
TGTGCCAGCAGTTTTGACTATAAGAATTCACCCCTCCACTTT
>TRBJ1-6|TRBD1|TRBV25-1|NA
CASARGQENSPLHF
TGTGCCAGTGCTCGGGGACAGGAAAATTCACCCCTCCACTTT
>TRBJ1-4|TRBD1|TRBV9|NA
CASSKDRGSANEKLFF
TGTGCCAGCAGCAAAGACAGGGGGTCGGCTAATGAAAAACTGTTTTTT
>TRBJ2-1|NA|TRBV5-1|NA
CASSLAGEAFEQFF
TGCGCCAGCAGCTTGGCCGGGGAGGCGTTTGAGCAGTTCTTC
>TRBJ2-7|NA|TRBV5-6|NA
CASSLWRDRTYEQYF
TGTGCCAGCAGCTTGTGGCGGGACAGAACCTACGAGCAGTACTTC
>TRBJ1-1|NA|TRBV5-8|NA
CASSSIRVRSTEAFF
TGTGCCAGCAGCTCCATCCGGGTTCGCAGCACTGAAGCTTTCTTT
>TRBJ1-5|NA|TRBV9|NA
CASSVSSSGNQPQHF
TGTGCCAGCAGCGTATCATCCTCGGGAAATCAGCCCCAGCATTTT
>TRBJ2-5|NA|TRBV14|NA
CASSQGLGETQYF
TGTGCCAGCAGCCAAGGGCTGGGCGAGACCCAGTACTTC
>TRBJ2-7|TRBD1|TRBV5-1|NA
CASSLGQGDHPEQYF
TGCGCCAGCAGCCTGGGACAGGGAGACCACCCCGAGCAGTACTTC
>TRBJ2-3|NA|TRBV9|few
CASSLGWGDNTDTQYF
TGTGCCAGCAGTCTGGGTTGGGGGGATAACACAGATACGCAGTATTTT
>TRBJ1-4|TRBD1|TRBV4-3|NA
CASSQDQGDEKLFF
TGCGCCAGCAGCCAAGACCAGGGGGATGAAAAACTGTTTTTT
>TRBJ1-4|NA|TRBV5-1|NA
CASSLTGEKLFF
TGCGCCAGCAGCTTGACCGGTGAAAAACTGTTTTTT